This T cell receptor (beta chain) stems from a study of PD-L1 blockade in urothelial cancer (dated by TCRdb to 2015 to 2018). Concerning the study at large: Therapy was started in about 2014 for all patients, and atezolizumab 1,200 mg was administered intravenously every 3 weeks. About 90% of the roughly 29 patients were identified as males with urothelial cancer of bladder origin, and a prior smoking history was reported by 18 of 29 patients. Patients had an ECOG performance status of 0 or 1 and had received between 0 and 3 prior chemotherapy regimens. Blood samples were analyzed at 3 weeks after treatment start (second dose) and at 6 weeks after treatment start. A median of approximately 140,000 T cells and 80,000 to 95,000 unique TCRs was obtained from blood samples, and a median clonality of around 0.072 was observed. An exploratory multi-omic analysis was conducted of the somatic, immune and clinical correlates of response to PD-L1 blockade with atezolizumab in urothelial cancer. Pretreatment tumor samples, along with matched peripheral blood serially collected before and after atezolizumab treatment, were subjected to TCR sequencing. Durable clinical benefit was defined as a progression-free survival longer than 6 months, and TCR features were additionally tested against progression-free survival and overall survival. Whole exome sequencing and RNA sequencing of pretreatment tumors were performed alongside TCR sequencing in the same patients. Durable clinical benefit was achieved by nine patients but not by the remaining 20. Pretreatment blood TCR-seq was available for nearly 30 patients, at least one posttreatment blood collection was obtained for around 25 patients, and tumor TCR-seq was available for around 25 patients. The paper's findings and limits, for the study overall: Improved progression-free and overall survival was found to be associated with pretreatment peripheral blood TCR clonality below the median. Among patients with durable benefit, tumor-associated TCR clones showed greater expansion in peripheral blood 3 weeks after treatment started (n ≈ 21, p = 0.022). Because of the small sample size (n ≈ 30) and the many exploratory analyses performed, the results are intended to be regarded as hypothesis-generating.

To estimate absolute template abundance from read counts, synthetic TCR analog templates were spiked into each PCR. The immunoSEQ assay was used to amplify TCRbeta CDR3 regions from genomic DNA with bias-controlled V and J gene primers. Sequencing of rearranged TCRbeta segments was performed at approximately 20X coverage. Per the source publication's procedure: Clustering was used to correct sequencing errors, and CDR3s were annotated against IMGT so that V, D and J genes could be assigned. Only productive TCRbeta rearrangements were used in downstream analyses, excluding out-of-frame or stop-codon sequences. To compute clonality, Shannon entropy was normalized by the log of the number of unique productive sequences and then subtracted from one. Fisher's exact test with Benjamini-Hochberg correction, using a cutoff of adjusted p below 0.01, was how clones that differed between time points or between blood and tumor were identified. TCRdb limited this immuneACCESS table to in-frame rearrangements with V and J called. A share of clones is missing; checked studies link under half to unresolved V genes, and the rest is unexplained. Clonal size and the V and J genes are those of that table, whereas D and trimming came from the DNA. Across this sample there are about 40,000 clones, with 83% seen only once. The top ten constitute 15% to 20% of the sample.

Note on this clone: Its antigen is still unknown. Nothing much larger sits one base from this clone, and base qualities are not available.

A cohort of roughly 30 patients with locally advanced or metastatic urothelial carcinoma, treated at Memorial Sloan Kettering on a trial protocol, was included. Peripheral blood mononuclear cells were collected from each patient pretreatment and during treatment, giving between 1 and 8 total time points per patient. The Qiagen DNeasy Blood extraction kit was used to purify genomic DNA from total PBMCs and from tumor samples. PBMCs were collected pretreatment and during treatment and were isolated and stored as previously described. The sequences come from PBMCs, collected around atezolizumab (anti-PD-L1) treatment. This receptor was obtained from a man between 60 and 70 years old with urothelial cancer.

Read as DNA, the sequence is TGTGCCAGCAGCAACGACAGCTACAATGAGCAGTTCTTC. Translated, this is CASSNDSYNEQFF. The rearranged segments are TRBV5-6 and TRBJ2-1; possibly the D gene is TRBD1, per 5 matching bases. Reading the germline V gene gives CDR1 SGHDT and CDR2 YYEEEE. The CDR3, cysteine through phenylalanine, is 13 amino acids long. Just CDR3 DNA is preserved here, 39 bases in frame from base 1. The V and J ends are trimmed by 4 bases and 3 bases, leaving 8 bases between them.